This TCR beta chain originates from a study of beta chain features in type 1 diabetes. This CDR3 spans 14 amino acids. Germline lookup yields CDR1 GTSNPN and CDR2 SVGIG (reference sequence). V shed 5 bases and J shed 0 bases, with 11 bases lying between them. Of the isolated RNA, all was reverse transcribed, and so the sequenced material was expressed TCRB transcripts. Profiling relied on immunoSEQ multiplex PCR, and the TCRdb table lists in-frame clones only, not all of them. The table lists under 500,000 clones, approximately 30% of them singletons, with roughly 0.066% in the top ten. The chain uses TRBV30 and TRBJ2-1; D ambiguous. The source is a man aged 18 to 29 in good health. Input material: naive CD4+ T cells from blood. CDR3 sequence: CAWDGPSSYNEQFF. In DNA form, the CDR3 reads TGTGCCTGGGATGGGCCGAGCTCCTACAATGAGCAGTTCTTC.